This TCR beta chain was profiled in a study of identical twins (dated by TCRdb to the mid-2010s). Broadly, across the study: The study deep-sequenced TCR alpha and beta repertoires from monozygotic twins, unrelated adults of various ages and cord blood to test whether fetal clonotypes persist. To rule out contamination, replicate twin experiments were performed at different times with different library preparation protocols.

The paper's findings and limits, for the study overall: Zero-insertion analyses could be partly confounded by invariant T cells such as MAIT and iNKT, although diverse VJ usage argued against such confounding for most clonotypes. The excess sharing between twins in beta out-of-frame sequences was weaker because fewer shared sequences reduced the signal-to-noise ratio. Fewer insertions were carried by abundant cord blood beta clonotypes; a weaker similar trend was observed in young adult naive repertoires, while no such trend was observed in memory repertoires. Because the same donors could not be followed over many years, the conclusions depended on cross-sectional statistical analysis. In monozygotic twins, recombination models systematically underestimated out-of-frame TCR alpha sharing, but the models matched the sharing seen between unrelated individuals. Compared with coincidental sharing between unrelated individuals, out-of-frame TCR alpha sequences shared between twins showed an excess of sequences with low generation probability.

All donors were healthy Caucasians. Three pairs of female monozygotic twins, all aged roughly 18 to 30 years, made up the twin cohort. Positive isolation kits from Invitrogen were used to isolate CD4+ and CD8+ T cell populations. The CDR3 has 15 amino acids, counting the end cysteine and phenylalanine. The only DNA kept is the CDR3, 45 bases in frame from the first base. V drops 3 bases and J drops 0 bases, leaving 13 bases in between. CDR1 and CDR2, looked up from the germline V gene, are SGDLS and YYNGEE. Regarding this clonotype: The target of this receptor is not known. Base qualities are not at hand, and no much larger clone is one base apart.

The library was generated by 5' RACE. The run used an Illumina HiSeq 2000. A universal primer binding site was added through template switching, and the final cDNA carried a unique molecular identifier so that TCR cDNA molecules could be counted accurately. Specific primers in the conserved constant-segment region were used to synthesize first-strand cDNA for the TCR alpha and beta chains. Each cDNA library was double barcoded, with a SMART-Mk sample barcode plus Illumina barcodes, to control for contamination. TruSeq adapter sequences and Illumina sample barcodes were added in two successive PCR steps. Sequencing of the TCR alpha and beta cDNA libraries was done on the Illumina HiSeq platform using custom primers. On the study's bioinformatics: Unique molecular identifiers were extracted from raw reads with MiGEC, and CDR3 positions were determined with MiXCR. Recombination models were inferred per individual with the repgenHMM and IGoR tools using an EM algorithm. The analysis of shared clonotypes was done with the tcR package in R, with sharing normalized by the product of cloneset sizes. To study raw recombination without the effects of thymic and clonal selection, out-of-frame nonproductive sequences were analyzed. Using fastp at Q25 and MiXCR, TCRdb reprocessed the public reads and kept productive beta chains. Rows are unified per CDR3 protein, each entry keeping the most common DNA and genes. In this record, the V and J calls reflect TCRdb's handling and not the investigators' own analysis. In all, the sample holds about 520,000 distinct CDR3 sequences, and 22% of those were seen once. The top ten clones comprise around 1% of the sample.

The same sample was also studied in work on T cells expressing NK-cell markers. The second study also describes: Three sorted T-cell subsets (CD3+CD56+NKG2C+, CD3+CD56+NKG2C- and CD3+CD56-NKG2C+) from about 8 donors had their TCR beta-chain repertoires profiled. Of the eight sequenced donors, seven were found to be HCMV-seropositive and one was found to be HCMV-seronegative. In several experiments an anti-gammadeltaTCR antibody was added to restrict sorting to alphabetaTCR-expressing T cells. In several donors, the dominant CD3+CD56+NKG2C+ clonotypes were among the top 10 CD8+ clonotypes and accounted for roughly 1.0-7.5% of CD8+ T cells. Those dominant clonotypes were again the most abundant among CD3+CD56-NKG2C+ cells in a few donors, at about 28.3-65%. Whether the expanded NKG2C-expressing T cell clones were specific for HCMV antigens remained unclear. Randomly selected healthy volunteers, three men and five women, were used as the eight sequenced donors. To determine HCMV serostatus, a commercial ELISA kit was used to detect HCMV-specific IgG in serum. MIGEC was used to demultiplex reads and group reads by UMI, and MiTCR was used to assemble and quantify clonotypes. To remove erroneous sequences, TCR cDNA sequences were retained only when supported by two or more reads. The tcR package was used for downstream repertoire analysis, and clonotypes were matched between fractions using CDR3 nucleotide sequence together with V segment. Antigen specificity was annotated against VDJdb with VDJmatch, allowing one amino acid substitution in CDR3.

The sequence links TRBV9 to TRBJ2-7; a weak D assignment points to TRBD1 (6 bases agree). The receptor comes from a woman younger than 35 in good health. Sample: CD4+ T cells sorted from blood. The CDR3 region reads CASSASRDNSYEQYF. The nucleotide sequence is given as TGTGCCAGCAGCGCTTCCCGGGACAACTCCTACGAGCAGTACTTC. Joined to the reference TRBV9 and TRBJ2-7 proteins, this CDR3 gives the full variable domain: DSGVTQTPKHLITATGQRVTLRCSPRSGDLSVYWYQQSLDQGLQFLIQYYNGEERAKGNILERFSAQQFPDLHSELNLSSLELGDSALYFCASSASRDNSYEQYFGPGTRLTVT.